These T cell receptor beta chains were read from a single sample in a study of type 1 regulatory T cells. These receptors' targets are unknown. Each CDR3 protein is one row after TCRdb ran MiXCR on the reads. The data contain about 42,000 distinct CDR3 sequences, 12% of them singletons. The sample was cultured non-Tr1 T cells, either the whole culture or a sorted T cell fraction (not recorded which). Receptors originate from a human donor in good health. The CDR3 runs from the conserved cysteine through the conserved F or W. The D gene is left open where the match is weak. Expanded clones are given a class, and other clones once, few, many or no size at all.

V	size	D	J	CDR3	DNA
TRBV20-1	few	-	TRBJ2-1	CSAREVGWTYNEQFF	TGCAGTGCTAGAGAAGTCGGGTGGACCTACAATGAGCAGTTCTTC
TRBV6-1	medium-sized	-	TRBJ2-7	CASSDSWRALYEQYF	TGTGCCAGCAGTGATAGCTGGCGAGCCCTCTACGAGCAGTACTTC
TRBV29-1	many	TRBD2	TRBJ2-1	CSVFGLAGGEQFF	TGCAGCGTTTTTGGACTAGCGGGAGGGGAGCAGTTCTTC
TRBV20-1	many	-	TRBJ1-1	CSAPQGYRVNTEAFF	TGCAGTGCTCCCCAGGGATACAGGGTAAACACTGAAGCTTTCTTT
TRBV7-6	-	TRBD2	TRBJ2-3	CASSLTLSAGVPDTQYF	TGTGCCAGCAGCTTAACTCTTTCGGCGGGAGTGCCAGATACGCAGTATTTT
TRBV14	-	-	TRBJ1-1	CASSQGRRNTEAFF	TGTGCCAGCAGCCAGGGACGGAGGAACACTGAAGCTTTCTTT
TRBV5-1	-	-	TRBJ2-5	CASYRDLGETQYF	TGCGCCAGTTACCGGGACCTGGGAGAGACCCAGTACTTC
TRBV27	many	-	TRBJ2-6	CASSQDRANVLTF	TGTGCCAGCAGCCAGGACAGGGCCAACGTCCTGACTTTC
TRBV20-1	many	-	TRBJ2-7	CSARGQGGSYEQYF	TGCAGTGCTAGGGGTCAGGGGGGCTCCTACGAGCAGTACTTC
TRBV28	many	-	TRBJ2-4	CASSPGYSNIQYF	TGTGCCAGCAGCCCGGGGTATTCCAACATTCAGTACTTC
TRBV15	many	-	TRBJ2-1	CATSRVGEYNEQFF	TGTGCCACCAGCAGAGTTGGAGAATACAATGAGCAGTTCTTC
TRBV29-1	few	-	TRBJ2-6	CSVEDRALDGANVLTF	TGCAGCGTTGAAGACAGGGCACTCGACGGGGCCAACGTCCTGACTTTC
TRBV18	few	TRBD2	TRBJ2-7	CASSPGTSGYEQYF	TGTGCCAGCTCTCCCGGGACTAGCGGGTACGAGCAGTACTTC
TRBV6-1	many	-	TRBJ1-5	CASSGQGRQPQHF	TGTGCCAGCAGTGGCCAGGGGAGGCAGCCCCAGCATTTT
TRBV20-1	-	-	TRBJ2-7	CSGLTAYEQYF	TGCAGTGGGTTGACCGCCTACGAGCAGTACTTC
TRBV7-6	few	-	TRBJ2-7	CASSLAVGEQYF	TGTGCCAGCAGCTTAGCAGTCGGCGAGCAGTACTTC
TRBV29-1	many	-	TRBJ1-1	CSVEFGGGTEAFF	TGCAGCGTTGAATTTGGGGGCGGCACTGAAGCTTTCTTT
TRBV6-2/TRBV6-3	many	-	TRBJ2-2	CASRPTGNTGELFF	TGTGCCAGCAGGCCGACAGGGAACACCGGGGAGCTGTTTTTT
TRBV18	few	-	TRBJ1-5	CASSPTNRVDQPQHF	TGTGCCAGCTCACCAACAAACAGGGTCGATCAGCCCCAGCATTTT
TRBV5-1	-	-	TRBJ2-5	CASSLAAVQETQYF	TGCGCCAGCAGCTTGGCGGCGGTCCAAGAGACCCAGTACTTC
TRBV30	few	-	TRBJ1-5	CAWSGDSNQPQHF	TGTGCCTGGAGCGGGGATAGCAATCAGCCCCAGCATTTT
TRBV6-1	few	-	TRBJ1-2	CASLRGDDYGYTF	TGTGCCAGCTTAAGAGGGGATGACTATGGCTACACCTTC
TRBV29-1	once	-	TRBJ2-2	CSVLRDPNTGELFF	TGCAGCGTCCTCAGGGACCCGAACACCGGGGAGCTGTTTTTT
TRBV6-2/TRBV6-3	few	TRBD1	TRBJ2-3	CASSYSTQGTIDTQYF	TGTGCCAGCAGTTACTCGACACAGGGGACCATCGATACGCAGTATTTT
TRBV18	few	-	TRBJ2-7	CASSPSVGPVSDEQYF	TGTGCCAGCTCACCAAGTGTGGGTCCAGTCAGCGACGAGCAGTACTTC
TRBV6-6	many	-	TRBJ2-6	CASSETGANVLTF	TGTGCCAGCAGTGAAACTGGGGCCAACGTCCTGACTTTC
TRBV7-9	few	TRBD1	TRBJ2-2	CASKVGQGDTGELFF	TGTGCCAGCAAAGTTGGGCAGGGGGACACCGGGGAGCTGTTTTTT
TRBV27	many	-	TRBJ1-1	CASRGGALNTEAFF	TGTGCCAGCAGGGGGGGGGCTTTGAACACTGAAGCTTTCTTT
TRBV5-1	few	TRBD1	TRBJ1-2	CASSTGQAAYGYTF	TGCGCCAGCAGCACGGGACAGGCGGCTTATGGCTACACCTTC
TRBV7-2	many	TRBD1	TRBJ1-1	CASSFTGGTEAFF	TGTGCCAGCAGCTTCACAGGGGGCACTGAAGCTTTCTTT
TRBV5-4	few	-	TRBJ2-2	CASSFHNTGELFF	TGTGCCAGCAGCTTCCATAACACCGGGGAGCTGTTTTTT
TRBV3-1	few	-	TRBJ2-1	CASSQKVEQFF	TGTGCCAGCAGCCAAAAGGTAGAGCAGTTCTTC